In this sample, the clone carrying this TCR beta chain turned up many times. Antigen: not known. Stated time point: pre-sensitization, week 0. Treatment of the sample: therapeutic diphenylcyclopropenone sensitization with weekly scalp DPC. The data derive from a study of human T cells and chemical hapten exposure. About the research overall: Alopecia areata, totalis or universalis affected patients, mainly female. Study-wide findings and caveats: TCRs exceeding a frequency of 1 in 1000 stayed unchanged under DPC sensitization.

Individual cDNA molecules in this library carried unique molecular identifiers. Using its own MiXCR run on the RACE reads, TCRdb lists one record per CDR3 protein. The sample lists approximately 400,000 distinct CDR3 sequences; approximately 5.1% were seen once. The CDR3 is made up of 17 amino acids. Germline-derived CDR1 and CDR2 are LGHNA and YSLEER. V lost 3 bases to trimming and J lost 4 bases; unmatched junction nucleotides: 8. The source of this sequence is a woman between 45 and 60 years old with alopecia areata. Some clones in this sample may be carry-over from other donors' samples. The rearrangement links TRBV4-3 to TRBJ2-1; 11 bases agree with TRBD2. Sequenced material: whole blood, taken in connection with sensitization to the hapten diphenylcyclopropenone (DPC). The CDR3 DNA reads TGCGCCAGCAGCCAGGTTATAGGGACTAGCGGATACAATGAGCAGTTCTTC. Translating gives CASSQVIGTSGYNEQFF.